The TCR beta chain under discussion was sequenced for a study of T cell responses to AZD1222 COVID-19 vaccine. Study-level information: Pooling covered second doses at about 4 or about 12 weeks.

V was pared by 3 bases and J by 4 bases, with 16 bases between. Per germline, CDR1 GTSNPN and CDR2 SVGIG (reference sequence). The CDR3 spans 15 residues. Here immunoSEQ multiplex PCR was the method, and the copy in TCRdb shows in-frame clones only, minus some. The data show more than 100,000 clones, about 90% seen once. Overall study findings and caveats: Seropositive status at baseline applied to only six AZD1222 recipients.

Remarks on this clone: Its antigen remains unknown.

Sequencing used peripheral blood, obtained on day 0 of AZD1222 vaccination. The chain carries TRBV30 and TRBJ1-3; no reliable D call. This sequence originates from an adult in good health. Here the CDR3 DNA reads TGTGCCTGGAGCCCACGGCGGGGTAACGGAAACACCATATATTTT. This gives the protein CAWSPRRGNGNTIYF.